The following is a T cell receptor beta chain sequence with its context. Antigen specificity is unknown. The sample belongs to a study of cytomegalovirus exposure and HLA in healthy donors. Study background: The approximately 130 validation repertoires and the roughly 690 first-cohort repertoires shared a platform, a later analysis reported.

Repertoires were generated with immunoSEQ multiplex PCR, while TCRdb's copy carries only in-frame clones and drops some. The sample shows about 130,000 clones, approximately 84% of them seen only once. The germline CDR1 and CDR2 sequences are LGHNA and YSLEER. V gave up 0 bases and J gave up 9 bases; unmatched junction bases: 10. This CDR3 region has 18 residues. Study observations and caveats: First-cohort TCR clusters tended to co-occur in the 130 or so validation repertoires, a later analysis found.

The sequence derives from a man aged 25 to 40 in good health and CMV-seropositive. The sequenced material came from PBMCs. This chain uses TRBV4-3 with TRBJ2-3, with 15 positions matching TRBD2. The CDR3 DNA follows: TGCGCCAGCAGCCAAGATACCGGACTAGCGGGGGGGGTAGGCACGCAGTATTTT. This codes for CASSQDTGLAGGVGTQYF.